This TCR beta chain was captured in a study of blood T cells in healthy people across ages. Study-wide results and limits: Because sorting was not performed, PBMCs prevented conclusive naive versus antigen-experienced comparison.

This clonotype was counted a few times. Its specificity is not known. The CDR3 totals 13 residues. V gave up 1 base and J gave up 4 bases, with 11 bases separating them. Germline V gene lookup returns CDR1 DFQATT and CDR2 SNEGSKA (reference sequence). A second about 6 to 12 cycle PCR used barcoded and J-beta primers. TCRdb itself ran the 5' RACE reads through MiXCR, one entry per CDR3 protein. This sample has approximately 780,000 distinct CDR3 sequences, with roughly 26% found just once. These data are also associated with another study on T cells of mothers and their children.

The specimen was blood. This TCR was recovered from a boy aged 10-17 years in good health. The V gene is TRBV20-1, the J gene TRBJ2-7; D is unresolved. The CDR3 is CSARGAERYEQYF. DNA for the CDR3: TGCAGTGCTAGAGGCGCGGAGAGATACGAGCAGTACTTC.